This paragraph reports one TCR beta chain. Its antigen is as yet unknown. CDR1 is MNHNS and CDR2 is SASEGT in the germline V gene. The CDR3 is 14 amino acids. The data were obtained in a study of monozygotic twins with inflammatory bowel disease. Study-level results: A single strong clonotype or signal linked to IBD was not supported.

The unique tags termed UMIs, each holding a 6-nucleotide sample barcode, were added by means of template switching. TCRdb re-analyzed the 5' RACE reads; it lists each CDR3 protein once, without DNA. The specimen's table records 200,000 to 250,000 distinct CDR3 sequences. This chain uses TRBV6-1 with TRBJ2-5; TCRdb's D gene call, TRBD2, goes unchecked for lack of DNA. Sequencing was carried out using blood. The receptor was derived from a human donor with ulcerative colitis or Crohn's disease, or a healthy co-twin of an affected twin (not recorded which). CDR3 amino acids: CASRGRQGGETQYF.